Below are 31 T cell receptor beta chains sequenced from a single sample in a study of blood T cell repertoires in COVID-19. Repertoires were generated with immunoSEQ multiplex PCR, while TCRdb's copy carries only in-frame clones and drops some. The repertoire holds more than 110,000 clones, more than 65% seen once, with around 8% in the top ten. Sequences were obtained from peripheral blood. These receptors were collected from a human donor in a cohort sampled during active COVID-19.

The chain has TRBV7-6 and TRBJ2-1; possible D gene TRBD2, 6 bases. The CDR3 is 14 amino acids. Germline V gene data show CDR1 as SGHVS and CDR2 as FNYEAQ. Trimming took 5 bases from V and 6 from J, leaving 14 bases between them. The CDR3 spells CASSPTGTSNEQFF. In nucleotides, the CDR3 is TGTGCCAGCAGCCCGACGGGGACTTCCAATGAGCAGTTCTTC.

This sequence joins TRBV14 and TRBJ2-1, with no clear D. This CDR3 spans 11 amino acids. V shed 3 bases and J shed 10 bases, with 7 bases lying between them. Germline V gene sequence: CDR1 SGHDN, CDR2 FVKESK. The CDR3 protein is CASSQAREQFF. Here the CDR3 DNA reads TGTGCCAGCAGCCAGGCCAGGGAGCAGTTCTTC.

V usage is TRBV5-1 and J usage is TRBJ1-1; no firm D call. Germline-derived CDR1 and CDR2 are SGHRS and YFSETQ. V lost 3 bases, J lost 5 bases, and 14 bases lay in between. CDR3 length equals 14 residues. The CDR3 sequence: CASSWQRAGTEAFF. The DNA for the CDR3 is TGCGCCAGCAGCTGGCAACGAGCGGGAACTGAAGCTTTCTTT.

J is TRBJ2-5 and V is TRBV5-1; D not resolved. Trimming stripped 3 bases from V and 1 base from J, with 10 bases between. The germline CDR1 and CDR2 sequences are SGHRS and YFSETQ. CDR3 length: 14 residues. CDR3 bases: TGCGCCAGCAGCTCCTCAGGCAGCCAAGAGACCCAGTACTTC. It encodes CASSSSGSQETQYF.

The J gene is TRBJ2-7, the V gene TRBV19, with a tentative D call TRBD2 (5 bases). CDR1 and CDR2 from the germline V gene are LNHDA and SQIVND (reference sequence). The CDR3 has 14 residues. Trimming removed 0 bases from V and 0 bases from J, with 6 bases in between. The CDR3: CASSIDGNSYEQYF. The CDR3 bases are TGTGCCAGTAGTATAGACGGGAACTCCTACGAGCAGTACTTC. Full variable domain (remainder filled in from reference TRBV19 and TRBJ2-7): DGGITQSPKYLFRKEGQNVTLSCEQNLNHDAMYWYRQDPGQGLRLIYYSQIVNDFQKGDIAEGYSVSREKKESFPLTVTSAQKNPTAFYLCASSIDGNSYEQYFGPGTRLTVT.

The rearrangement joins TRBV6-1 to TRBJ1-2; possible D gene TRBD1, 6 bases. Trimming left V 0 bases short and J 2 bases short, with 16 bases between. The CDR3 spans 17 residues. Germline V lookup: CDR1 MNHNS, CDR2 SASEGT. The CDR3 here is CASSEALGGLLNYGYTF. Here the CDR3 DNA reads TGTGCCAGCAGTGAAGCGCTTGGGGGCTTATTGAACTATGGCTACACCTTC.

This chain connects TRBV18 to TRBJ1-2; D gene ambiguous. Between the trimmed V and J ends, which lost 3 bases and 4 bases, there was a span of 9 bases. The CDR3 has 13 amino acids. Looked up from germline, CDR1 is KGHSH and CDR2 is LQKENI. The DNA of the CDR3 is TGTGCCAGCTCACCCCCGGAGAGCTATGGCTACACCTTC. It yields the protein CASSPPESYGYTF.

This chain links TRBV7-3 with TRBJ2-7, with TRBD1 matching over 9 bases. With V trimmed by 5 bases and J by 2 bases, 1 base remained unmatched. The germline CDR1 and CDR2 sequences are SGHTA and FQGTGA. The CDR3 totals 13 residues. The CDR3 is CASSRQGAYEQYF. The CDR3 nucleotides are TGTGCCAGCAGCCGACAGGGGGCCTACGAGCAGTACTTC.

The chain carries TRBV11-2 and TRBJ2-3, with TRBD2 identical over 12 bases. The germline gives CDR1 SGHAT, CDR2 FQNNGV. The CDR3 has 16 residues. With V trimmed by 5 bases and J by 7 bases, 10 bases remained unmatched. CDR3 bases: TGTGCCAGCAGCCATAAACTAGCGGGGGGTTTCTATACGCAGTATTTT. Its protein is CASSHKLAGGFYTQYF.

This chain uses TRBV5-6 with TRBJ2-4; TRBD1 matches at 8 bases. Per germline, CDR1 SGHDT and CDR2 YYEEEE. The CDR3 is 16 residues long. Trimming cost V 1 base and J 5 bases; bases outside gene matches: 8. The DNA for the CDR3 is TGTGCCAGCAGCTTGATATCGGACAGGGTGGAAAACATTCAGTACTTC. Residues: CASSLISDRVENIQYF.

This clone was detected once. This chain links TRBV3-1 (or the pseudogene TRBV3-2) with TRBJ2-5; TRBD1 aligns across 12 bases. The J segment lost 2 bases and the V segment lost 4 bases, leaving 5 bases of the junction unmatched. There are 16 residues in the CDR3. CDR1 and CDR2 from the germline V gene are LGHDT and YNNKEL (reference sequence). This CDR3 is CASSLRDRGLQETQYF. Written as DNA, the CDR3 is TGTGCCAGCAGCCTCCGGGACAGGGGGCTTCAAGAGACCCAGTACTTC.

The chain has TRBV18 and TRBJ2-6, with D uncertain. Deletions cut 3 bases from V and 4 bases from J, with 7 bases between. This CDR3 contains 14 residues. Looked up from germline, CDR1 is KGHSH and CDR2 is LQKENI. CDR3 protein: CASSPELGANVLTF. The CDR3 DNA is TGTGCCAGCTCACCCGAGCTGGGGGCCAACGTCCTGACTTTC.

V usage is TRBV5-1 and J usage is TRBJ2-7; TRBD1 aligns across 8 bases. The CDR3 has 14 residues. Unmatched junction bases numbered 6, after V lost 5 bases and J lost 2 bases. Germline V gene lookup returns CDR1 SGHRS and CDR2 YFSETQ. The CDR3 sequence is CASSSEQGAYEQYF. The CDR3 DNA reads TGCGCCAGCAGTTCAGAACAGGGGGCCTACGAGCAGTACTTC. Full variable domain (remainder filled in from reference TRBV5-1 and TRBJ2-7): KAGVTQTPRYLIKTRGQQVTLSCSPISGHRSVSWYQQTPGQGLQFLFEYFSETQRNKGNFPGRFSGRQFSNSRSEMNVSTLELGDSALYLCASSSEQGAYEQYFGPGTRLTVT.

This chain links TRBV2 with TRBJ2-2; D is perhaps TRBD2 (5 bases). Germline assignment: CDR1 SNHLY and CDR2 FYNNEI. The CDR3 sequence is 13 residues long. Trimming left V 7 bases short and J 6 bases short, with 12 bases between. In DNA, the CDR3 is TGTGCCAGCAAGGACTCCAGACCCGGGGAGCTGTTTTTT. Its translation is CASKDSRPGELFF. Based on the CDR3 plus reference TRBV2 and TRBJ2-2, the full variable domain is EPEVTQTPSHQVTQMGQEVILRCVPISNHLYFYWYRQILGQKVEFLVSFYNNEISEKSEIFDDQFSVERPDGSNFTLKIRSTKLEDSAMYFCASKDSRPGELFFGEGSRLTVL.

This chain connects TRBV21-1 to TRBJ2-5; the listed D gene, TRBD1, was not tested against the DNA. TRBV21-1 is a pseudogene. CDR3 length: 17 residues. CDR3 in amino acids: CASSNKPATPNQETQYF. CDR3 in DNA: TGTGCCAGCAGCAATAAACCCGCGACACCGAACCAAGAGACCCAGTACTTC.

This chain uses TRBV6-5 with TRBJ2-7; the match to TRBD1 covers 8 bases. The CDR3 spans 14 residues. V dropped 6 bases and J dropped 1; count of bases not matched to a gene: 5. Germline V CDR1 and CDR2: MNHEY, SVGAGI. The CDR3 protein is CASSPGQVSYEQYF. The DNA for the CDR3 is TGTGCCAGCAGCCCGGGACAGGTATCCTACGAGCAGTACTTC.

J is TRBJ1-5 and V is TRBV25-1; possible D gene TRBD1, 6 bases. In germline, CDR1 is MGHDK, CDR2 SYGVNS. Trimming stripped 1 base from V and 0 bases from J, with 10 bases between. The CDR3 has 16 amino acids. CDR3 bases: TGTGCCAGCAGTGAATCAGGGGTCCATAGCAATCAGCCCCAGCATTTT. Its protein is CASSESGVHSNQPQHF.

This chain joins TRBV2 and TRBJ1-1; 7 bases align to TRBD1. Germline assignment: CDR1 SNHLY and CDR2 FYNNEI. V lost 4 bases, J lost 0 bases, and 2 bases stayed unmatched. The CDR3 has 14 amino acids. The CDR3 reads CASSVGQLNTEAFF. As DNA, the CDR3 is TGTGCCAGCAGTGTGGGACAGCTGAACACTGAAGCTTTCTTT.

J is TRBJ2-5 and V is TRBV5-1; weak D call: TRBD2 (6 bases). The germline V gene encodes CDR1 SGHRS and CDR2 YFSETQ. The CDR3 is 16 amino acids. The germline V and J ends were trimmed by 4 bases and 1 base, with 17 bases remaining between them. The CDR3 DNA reads as TGCGCCAGCAGCCGCTCAGGAGGGGCGACCCAAGAGACCCAGTACTTC. It is translated as CASSRSGGATQETQYF.

This clone turned up a few times. This chain's CDR3 is CASSRDRGRGSYNSPLHF. The CDR3 nucleotides are TGTGCCAGCAGTCGGGACAGGGGGCGCGGTTCCTATAATTCACCCCTCCACTTT. The chain links TRBV6-6 to TRBJ1-6; TRBD1 matches 12 bases. The junction had 6 bases not matched to a gene; V was cut back by 5 bases and J by 1 base. Germline loops: CDR1 MNHNY, CDR2 SVGAGI (reference sequence). The CDR3 contains 18 residues.

The rearrangement joins TRBV9 to TRBJ1-5; 7 positions agree with TRBD1. Germline loops: CDR1 SGDLS, CDR2 YYNGEE. This CDR3 contains 17 residues. V lost 6 bases and J lost 4; bases outside the gene matches: 16. The CDR3 DNA reads TGTGCCAGCAAAAGGGGGGCCTGCGACAGGGTGAATCAGCCCCAGCATTTT. It specifies CASKRGACDRVNQPQHF.

The chain employs TRBV5-6 and TRBJ2-1; 9 bases map to TRBD2. Germline lookup yields CDR1 SGHDT and CDR2 YYEEEE. This CDR3 has 17 residues. Trimming cost V 0 bases and J 7 bases; bases outside gene matches: 11. In DNA, the CDR3 is TGTGCCAGCAGCTTGGAAGTTGCGGGGGGGCCGCGGAATGAGCAGTTCTTC. Translated, it gives CASSLEVAGGPRNEQFF.

This chain uses TRBV18 with TRBJ2-6, with D possibly TRBD2 on 5 matching bases. Per the germline V gene, CDR1 is KGHSH and CDR2 is LQKENI. The CDR3 totals 16 residues. V was shortened by 2 bases and J by 0 bases, with 8 bases between the two germline ends. The CDR3 DNA sequence: TGTGCCAGCTCACCAGTCGGGGTCTCTGGGGCCAACGTCCTGACTTTC. Amino acid sequence: CASSPVGVSGANVLTF.

This clone was recorded a few times. V gene TRBV7-9 combines with J gene TRBJ1-4; the match to TRBD1 covers 7 bases. The V gene end was trimmed by 6 bases and the J gene end by 8 bases; junction bases not matched to a gene: 6. The CDR3 is 13 amino acids. Germline V gene lookup returns CDR1 SEHNR and CDR2 FQNEAQ (reference sequence). This CDR3 reads CASSGTELEKLFF. In DNA form, the CDR3 reads TGTGCCAGCAGTGGGACAGAGCTGGAAAAACTGTTTTTT.

V usage is TRBV6-5 and J usage is TRBJ2-5, with 7 bases aligning to TRBD1. V shed 5 bases, J shed 2 bases, and the junction held 8 bases outside the gene matches. The CDR3 covers 15 residues. Germline V gene sequence: CDR1 MNHEY, CDR2 SVGAGI. CDR3 residues: CASSNPGTAQETQYF. In DNA form, the CDR3 reads TGTGCCAGCAGTAATCCCGGGACAGCACAAGAGACCCAGTACTTC.

The rearrangement links TRBV20-1 to TRBJ2-5; no definite D call. The V gene lost 6 bases and the J gene lost 4 bases, with 6 bases spanning the gap. Germline lookup yields CDR1 DFQATT and CDR2 SNEGSKA (reference sequence). The CDR3 loop spans 10 amino acids. The CDR3 is CSAPVETQYF. The CDR3 region has the DNA TGCAGTGCCCCGGTAGAGACCCAGTACTTC.

This clone showed up just a few times. The chain employs TRBV6-5 and TRBJ2-1; 10 bases fit TRBD1. This CDR3 region has 13 residues. V lost 6 bases, J lost 9 bases, and 5 bases stayed unmatched. CDR1 is MNHEY, CDR2 SVGAGI, per germline. The DNA for the CDR3 is TGTGCCAGCAGAAGACAGGGGGCAGGTGAGCAGTTCTTC. Its protein is CASRRQGAGEQFF.

The chain has TRBV27 and TRBJ1-2; 9 positions agree with TRBD1. In germline, CDR1 is MNHEY, CDR2 SMNVEV (reference sequence). V dropped 4 bases and J dropped 7; count of bases not matched to a gene: 4. The CDR3 totals 13 residues. Here the CDR3 reads CASSSTGGGGYTF. As DNA, the CDR3 is TGTGCCAGCAGTTCGACAGGGGGGGGTGGCTACACCTTC.

The chain combines TRBV4-2 with TRBJ2-1; D remains unclear. V lost 0 bases and J lost 0, with 21 bases in between. Per the germline V gene, CDR1 is LGHNA and CDR2 is YNFKEQ. The CDR3 is made up of 20 amino acids. The CDR3 loop is CASSQDRGRLAPSSYNEQFF. DNA of the CDR3: TGTGCCAGCAGCCAAGATCGAGGAAGACTGGCACCTAGCTCCTACAATGAGCAGTTCTTC.

The genes are TRBV3-1 (or the pseudogene TRBV3-2) and TRBJ1-2, with D tentatively TRBD1 (5 bases). Per the germline V gene, CDR1 is LGHDT and CDR2 is YNNKEL (reference sequence). The CDR3 contains 15 residues. Trimming removed 1 base from V and 8 bases from J, with 17 bases in between. Written as DNA, the CDR3 is TGTGCCAGCAGCCAAGGATGGGGCAGAGTATGGGGCTACACCTTC. Its protein product is CASSQGWGRVWGYTF.

V gene TRBV10-3 combines with J gene TRBJ2-7; 7 bases line up with TRBD2. The CDR3 spans 14 residues. Germline V gene data show CDR1 as ENHRY and CDR2 as SYGVKD. J was trimmed by 6 bases and V by 7 bases; bases with no gene match: 12. The CDR3 protein is CAITTGRPAIEQYF. CDR3 in DNA: TGTGCCATCACAACCGGGAGGCCGGCGATCGAGCAGTACTTC.